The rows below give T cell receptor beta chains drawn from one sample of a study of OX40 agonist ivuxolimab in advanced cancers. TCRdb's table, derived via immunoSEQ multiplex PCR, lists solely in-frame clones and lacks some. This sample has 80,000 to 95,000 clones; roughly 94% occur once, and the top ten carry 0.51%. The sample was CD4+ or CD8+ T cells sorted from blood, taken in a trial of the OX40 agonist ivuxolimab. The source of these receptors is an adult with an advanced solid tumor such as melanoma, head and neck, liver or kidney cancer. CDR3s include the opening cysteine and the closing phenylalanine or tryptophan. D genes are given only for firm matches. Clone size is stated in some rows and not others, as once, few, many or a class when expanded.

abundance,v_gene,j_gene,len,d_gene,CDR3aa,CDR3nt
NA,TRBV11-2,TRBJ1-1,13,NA,CASSLVRDTEAFF,TGTGCCAGCAGCTTAGTGCGGGACACTGAAGCTTTCTTT
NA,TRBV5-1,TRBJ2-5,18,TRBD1,CASSLLVGQGVWQETQYF,TGCGCCAGCAGCTTGCTCGTGGGACAGGGGGTTTGGCAAGAGACCCAGTACTTC
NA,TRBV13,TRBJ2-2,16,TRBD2,CASSFRLAGAPGELFF,TGTGCCAGCAGCTTCCGACTAGCGGGAGCCCCCGGGGAGCTGTTTTTT
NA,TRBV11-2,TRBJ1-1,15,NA,CASSLDSTIRTEAFF,TGTGCCAGCAGCTTAGATTCGACAATAAGGACTGAAGCTTTCTTT
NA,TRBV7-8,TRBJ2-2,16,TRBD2,CASSFQTSPNTGELFF,TGTGCCAGCAGCTTTCAGACTAGCCCAAACACCGGGGAGCTGTTTTTT
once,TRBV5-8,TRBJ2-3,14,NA,CASSNRGGADTQYF,TGTGCCAGCAGTAACAGGGGGGGAGCAGATACGCAGTATTTT
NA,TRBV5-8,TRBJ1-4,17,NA,CASSPPPPSPGDEKLFF,TGTGCCAGCAGCCCTCCCCCCCCATCTCCCGGGGATGAAAAACTGTTTTTT
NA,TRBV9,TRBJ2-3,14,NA,CASSVLAGTDTQYF,TGTGCCAGCAGCGTATTAGCGGGCACAGATACGCAGTATTTT
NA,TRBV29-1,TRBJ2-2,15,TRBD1,CSVGPGTGGPGELFF,TGCAGCGTTGGCCCAGGGACAGGGGGCCCCGGGGAGCTGTTTTTT
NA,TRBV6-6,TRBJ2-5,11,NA,CASRDAETQYF,TGTGCCAGCAGAGACGCGGAGACCCAGTACTTC
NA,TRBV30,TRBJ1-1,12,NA,CASGRLNTEAFF,TGTGCCTCGGGACGGTTGAACACTGAAGCTTTCTTT
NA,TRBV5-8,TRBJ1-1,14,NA,CASSLWAPNTEAFF,TGTGCCAGCAGCTTATGGGCCCCGAACACTGAAGCTTTCTTT
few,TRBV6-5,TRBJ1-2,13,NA,CASSPAGNYGYTF,TGTGCCAGCAGCCCCGCGGGTAACTATGGCTACACCTTC
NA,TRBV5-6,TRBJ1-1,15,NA,CASSLQGSVRTEAFF,TGTGCCAGCAGCTTACAGGGTAGTGTGAGGACTGAAGCTTTCTTT